This entry features one T cell receptor (beta chain) sequence. The PCR employed 60 Vbeta primers together with 13 Jbeta primers. Assay: immunoSEQ multiplex PCR; the TCRdb copy retains only in-frame clones and omits some. The data hold 150,000 to 200,000 clones, with 75% to 85% observed a single time. The V segment lost 4 bases and the J segment 6 bases; nucleotides outside the gene matches: 10. The CDR3 loop spans 15 amino acids. Looked up from germline, CDR1 is SGHRS and CDR2 is YFSETQ. This sample is part of a study of cytomegalovirus exposure and HLA in healthy donors. The clonotype originates from a man aged 50 or older in good health and CMV-seropositive. This chain links TRBV5-1 with TRBJ2-3, with 8 bases aligning to TRBD1. Sequenced material: PBMCs. The CDR3 here is CASSPTGGPGDTQYF. CDR3 bases: TGCGCCAGCAGCCCCACAGGGGGACCTGGTGATACGCAGTATTTT.